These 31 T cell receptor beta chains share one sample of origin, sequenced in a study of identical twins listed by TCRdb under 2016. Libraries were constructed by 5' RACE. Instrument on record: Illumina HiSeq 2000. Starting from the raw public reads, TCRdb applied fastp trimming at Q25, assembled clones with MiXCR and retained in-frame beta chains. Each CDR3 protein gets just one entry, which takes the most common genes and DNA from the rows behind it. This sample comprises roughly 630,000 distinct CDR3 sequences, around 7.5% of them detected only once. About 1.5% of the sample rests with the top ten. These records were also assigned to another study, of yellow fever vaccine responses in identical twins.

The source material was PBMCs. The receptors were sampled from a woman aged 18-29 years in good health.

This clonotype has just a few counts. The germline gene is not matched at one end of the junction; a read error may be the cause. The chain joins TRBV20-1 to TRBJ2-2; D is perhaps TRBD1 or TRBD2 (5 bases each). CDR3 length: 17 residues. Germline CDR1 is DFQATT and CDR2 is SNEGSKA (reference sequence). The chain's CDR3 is CCARDPGPGMTTGELFF. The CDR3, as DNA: TGCTGTGCTAGAGACCCGGGACCAGGAATGACTACCGGGGAGCTGTTTTTT.

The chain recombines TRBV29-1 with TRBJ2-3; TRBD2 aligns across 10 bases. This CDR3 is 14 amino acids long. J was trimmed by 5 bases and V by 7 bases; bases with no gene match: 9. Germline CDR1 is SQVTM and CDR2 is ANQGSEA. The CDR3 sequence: CSAKTSGCVDTQYF. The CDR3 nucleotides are TGCAGCGCAAAGACTAGCGGGTGTGTAGATACGCAGTATTTT.

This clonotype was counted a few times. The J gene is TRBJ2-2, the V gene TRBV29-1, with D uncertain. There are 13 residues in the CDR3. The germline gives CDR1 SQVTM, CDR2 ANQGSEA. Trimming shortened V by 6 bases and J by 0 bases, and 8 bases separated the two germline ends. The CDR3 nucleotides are TGCAGCGTGCCGGGCACGAACACCGGGGAGCTGTTTTTT. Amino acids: CSVPGTNTGELFF.

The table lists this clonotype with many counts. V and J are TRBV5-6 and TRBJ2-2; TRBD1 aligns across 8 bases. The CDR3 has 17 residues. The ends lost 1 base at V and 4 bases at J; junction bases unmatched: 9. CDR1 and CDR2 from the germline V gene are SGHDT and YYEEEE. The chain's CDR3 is CASSLLRLRGRTGELFF. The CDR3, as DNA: TGTGCCAGCAGCTTGTTGAGGCTCAGGGGGCGCACCGGGGAGCTGTTTTTT.

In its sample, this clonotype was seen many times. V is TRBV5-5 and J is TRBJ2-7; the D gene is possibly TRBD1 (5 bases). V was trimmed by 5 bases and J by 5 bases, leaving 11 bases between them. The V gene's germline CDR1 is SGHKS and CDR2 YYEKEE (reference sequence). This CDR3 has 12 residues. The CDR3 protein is CASRSQGNEQYV. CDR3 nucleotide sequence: TGTGCCAGCAGATCGCAGGGTAACGAGCAGTACGTC.

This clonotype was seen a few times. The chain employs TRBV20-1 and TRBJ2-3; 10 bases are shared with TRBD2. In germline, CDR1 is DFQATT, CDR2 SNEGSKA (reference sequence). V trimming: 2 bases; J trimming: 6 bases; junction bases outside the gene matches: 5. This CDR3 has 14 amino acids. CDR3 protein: CSARLAGASDTQYF. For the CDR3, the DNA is TGCAGTGCTAGACTAGCGGGGGCCTCGGATACGCAGTATTTT.

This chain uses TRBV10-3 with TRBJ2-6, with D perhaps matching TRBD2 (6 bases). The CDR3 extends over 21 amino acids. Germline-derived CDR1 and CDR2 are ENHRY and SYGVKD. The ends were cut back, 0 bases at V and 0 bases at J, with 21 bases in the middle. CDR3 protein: CAISESGGRDFRNSGANVLTF. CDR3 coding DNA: TGTGCCATCAGTGAGTCGGGCGGCAGGGACTTTAGGAACTCTGGGGCCAACGTCCTGACTTTC.

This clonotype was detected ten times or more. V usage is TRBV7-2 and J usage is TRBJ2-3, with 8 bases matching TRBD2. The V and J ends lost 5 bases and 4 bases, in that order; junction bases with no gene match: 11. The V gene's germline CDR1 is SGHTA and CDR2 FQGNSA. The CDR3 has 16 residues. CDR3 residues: CASSLIGRGGSDTQYF. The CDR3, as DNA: TGTGCCAGCAGCCTGATTGGACGGGGGGGGTCAGATACGCAGTATTTT.

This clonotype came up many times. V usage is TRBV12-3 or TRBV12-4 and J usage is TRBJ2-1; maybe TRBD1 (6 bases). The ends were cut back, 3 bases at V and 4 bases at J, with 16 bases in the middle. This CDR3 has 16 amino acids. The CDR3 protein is CASSLQLLGAYNEQFF. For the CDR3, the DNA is TGTGCCAGCAGTTTGCAACTTTTGGGGGCGTACAATGAGCAGTTCTTC.

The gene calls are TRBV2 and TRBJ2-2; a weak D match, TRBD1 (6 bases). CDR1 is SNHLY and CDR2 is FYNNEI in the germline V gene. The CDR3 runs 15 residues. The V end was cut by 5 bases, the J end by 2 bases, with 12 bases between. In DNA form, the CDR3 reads TGTGCCAGCAGTCCCCAGGGGCCTAACACCGGGGAGCTGTTTTTT. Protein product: CASSPQGPNTGELFF.

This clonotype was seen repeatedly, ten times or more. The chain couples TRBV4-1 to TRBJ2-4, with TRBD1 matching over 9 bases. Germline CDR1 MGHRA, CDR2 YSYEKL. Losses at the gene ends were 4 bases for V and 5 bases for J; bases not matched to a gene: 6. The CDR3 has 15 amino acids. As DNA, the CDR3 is TGCGCCAGCAGCCGGACACAGGGGGCAGAAAACATTCAGTACTTC. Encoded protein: CASSRTQGAENIQYF.

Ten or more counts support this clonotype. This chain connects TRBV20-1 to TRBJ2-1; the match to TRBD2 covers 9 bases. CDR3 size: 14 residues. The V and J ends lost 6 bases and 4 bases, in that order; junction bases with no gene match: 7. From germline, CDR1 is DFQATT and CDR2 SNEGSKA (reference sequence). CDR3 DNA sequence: TGCAGTGCCCAAAGCGGGGGGCATTACAATGAGCAGTTCTTC. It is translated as CSAQSGGHYNEQFF.

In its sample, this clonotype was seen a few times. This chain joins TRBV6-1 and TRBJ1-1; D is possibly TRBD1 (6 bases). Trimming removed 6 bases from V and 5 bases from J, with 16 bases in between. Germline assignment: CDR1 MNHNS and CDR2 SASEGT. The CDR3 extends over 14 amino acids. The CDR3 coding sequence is TGTGCCAGCAGAGGGGGGAAACCTCAGACTGAAGCTTTCTTT. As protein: CASRGGKPQTEAFF.

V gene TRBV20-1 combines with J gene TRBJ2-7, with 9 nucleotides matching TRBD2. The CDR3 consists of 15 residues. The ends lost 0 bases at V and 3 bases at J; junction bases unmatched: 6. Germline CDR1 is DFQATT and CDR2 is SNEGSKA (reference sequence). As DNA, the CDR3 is TGCAGTGCTAGAGATACGGCGGGAGGGCACTACGAGCAGTACTTC. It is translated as CSARDTAGGHYEQYF.

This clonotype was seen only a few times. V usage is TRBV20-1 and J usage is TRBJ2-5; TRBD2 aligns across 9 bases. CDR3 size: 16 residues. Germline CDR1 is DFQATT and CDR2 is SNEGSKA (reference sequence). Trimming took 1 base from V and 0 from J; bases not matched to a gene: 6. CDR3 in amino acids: CSARGLAGSNQETQYF. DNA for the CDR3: TGCAGTGCTAGAGGTCTAGCGGGGTCCAACCAAGAGACCCAGTACTTC.

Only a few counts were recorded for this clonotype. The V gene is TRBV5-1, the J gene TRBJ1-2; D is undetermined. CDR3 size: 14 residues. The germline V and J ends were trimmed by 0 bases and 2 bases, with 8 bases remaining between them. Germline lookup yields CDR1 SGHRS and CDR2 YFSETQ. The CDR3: CASSLEMGNYGYTF. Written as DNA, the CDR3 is TGCGCCAGCAGCTTGGAGATGGGGAACTATGGCTACACCTTC.

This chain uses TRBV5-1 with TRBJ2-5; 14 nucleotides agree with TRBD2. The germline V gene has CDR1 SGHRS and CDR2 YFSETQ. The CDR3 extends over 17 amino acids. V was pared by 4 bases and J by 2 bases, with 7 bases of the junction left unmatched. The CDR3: CASSPGLAGVSQETQYF. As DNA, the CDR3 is TGCGCCAGCAGCCCGGGACTAGCGGGAGTTAGTCAAGAGACCCAGTACTTC.

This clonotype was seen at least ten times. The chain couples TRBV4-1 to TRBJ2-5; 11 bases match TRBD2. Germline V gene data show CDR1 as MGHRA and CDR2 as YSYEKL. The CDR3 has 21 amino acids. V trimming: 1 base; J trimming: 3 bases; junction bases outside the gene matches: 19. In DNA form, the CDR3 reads TGCGCCAGCAGCCAAGGTAGTAGCGGGGGGGCCAGGTTCCGGGAAGAAGAGACCCAGTACTTC. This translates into CASSQGSSGGARFREEETQYF.

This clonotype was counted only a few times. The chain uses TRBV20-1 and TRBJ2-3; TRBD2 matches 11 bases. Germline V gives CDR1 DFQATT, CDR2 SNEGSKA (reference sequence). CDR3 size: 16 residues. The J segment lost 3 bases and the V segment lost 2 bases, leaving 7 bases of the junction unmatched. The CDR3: CSARSPGTSGTDTQYF. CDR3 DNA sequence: TGCAGTGCTAGATCACCCGGGACTAGCGGTACAGATACGCAGTATTTT.

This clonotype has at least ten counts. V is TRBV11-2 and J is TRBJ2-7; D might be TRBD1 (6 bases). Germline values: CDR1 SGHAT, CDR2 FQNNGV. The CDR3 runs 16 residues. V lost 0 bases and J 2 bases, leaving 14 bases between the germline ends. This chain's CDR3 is CASSLEWGQGAYEQYF. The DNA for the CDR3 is TGTGCCAGCAGCTTAGAGTGGGGGCAGGGTGCCTACGAGCAGTACTTC.

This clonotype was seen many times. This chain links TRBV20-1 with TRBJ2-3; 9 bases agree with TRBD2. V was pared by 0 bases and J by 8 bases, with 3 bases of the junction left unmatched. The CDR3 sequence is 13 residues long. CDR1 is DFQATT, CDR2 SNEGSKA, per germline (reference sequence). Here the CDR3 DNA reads TGCAGTGCTAGAGATCTAGCGGGGTCTACGCAGTATTTT. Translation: CSARDLAGSTQYF.

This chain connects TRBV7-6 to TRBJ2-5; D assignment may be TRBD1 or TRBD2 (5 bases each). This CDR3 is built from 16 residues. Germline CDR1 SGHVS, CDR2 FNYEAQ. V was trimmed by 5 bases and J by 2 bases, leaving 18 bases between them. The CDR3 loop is CASSKILPGRQETQYF. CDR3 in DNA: TGTGCCAGCAGCAAGATTTTACCGGGACGGCAAGAGACCCAGTACTTC.

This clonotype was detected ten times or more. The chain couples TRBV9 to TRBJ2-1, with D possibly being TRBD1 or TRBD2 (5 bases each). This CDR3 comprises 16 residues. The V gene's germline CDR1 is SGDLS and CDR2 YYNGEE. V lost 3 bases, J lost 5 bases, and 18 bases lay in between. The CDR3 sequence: CASSEGTQELNNEQFF. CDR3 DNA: TGTGCCAGCAGCGAGGGGACCCAAGAACTCAACAATGAGCAGTTCTTC.

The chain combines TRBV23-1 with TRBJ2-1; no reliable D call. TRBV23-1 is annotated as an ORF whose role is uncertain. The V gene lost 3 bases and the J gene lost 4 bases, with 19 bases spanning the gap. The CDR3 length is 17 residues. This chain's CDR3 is CASSHLPSDSRYNEQFF. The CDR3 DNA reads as TGCGCCAGCAGTCACCTGCCCTCCGACTCTCGTTACAATGAGCAGTTCTTC.

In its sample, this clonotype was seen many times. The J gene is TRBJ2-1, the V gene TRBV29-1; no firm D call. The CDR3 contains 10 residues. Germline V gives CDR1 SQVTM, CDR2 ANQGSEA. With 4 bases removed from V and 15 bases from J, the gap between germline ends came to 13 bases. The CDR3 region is CSVAAGRRFF. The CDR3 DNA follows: TGCAGCGTTGCGGCAGGTCGCAGGTTCTTC.

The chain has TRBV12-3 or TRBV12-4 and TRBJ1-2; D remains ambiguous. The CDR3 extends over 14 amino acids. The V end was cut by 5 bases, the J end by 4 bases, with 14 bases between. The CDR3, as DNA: TGTGCCAGCAGTCCGGCAGGAACGAGCTATGGCTACACCTTC. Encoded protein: CASSPAGTSYGYTF.

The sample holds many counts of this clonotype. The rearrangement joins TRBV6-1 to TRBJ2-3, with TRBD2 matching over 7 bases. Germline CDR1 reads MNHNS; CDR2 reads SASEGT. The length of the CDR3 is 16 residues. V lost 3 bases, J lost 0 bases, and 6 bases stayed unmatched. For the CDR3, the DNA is TGTGCCAGCAGTGAGCGGGGGAAAACTAGCACAGATACGCAGTATTTT. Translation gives CASSERGKTSTDTQYF.

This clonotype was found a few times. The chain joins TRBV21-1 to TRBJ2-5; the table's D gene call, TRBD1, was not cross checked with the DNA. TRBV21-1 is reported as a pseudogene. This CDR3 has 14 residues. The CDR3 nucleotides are TGTGCCAGCAGCAATCGGACAAACTCCGGGACCCAGTACTTC. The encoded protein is CASSNRTNSGTQYF.

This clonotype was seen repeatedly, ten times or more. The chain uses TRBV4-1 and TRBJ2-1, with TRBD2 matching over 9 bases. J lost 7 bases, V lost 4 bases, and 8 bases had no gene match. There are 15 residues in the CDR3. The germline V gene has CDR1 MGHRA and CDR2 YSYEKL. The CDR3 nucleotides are TGCGCCAGCAGCCGAATAGCGGGAGTGGATAATGAGCAGTTCTTC. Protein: CASSRIAGVDNEQFF.

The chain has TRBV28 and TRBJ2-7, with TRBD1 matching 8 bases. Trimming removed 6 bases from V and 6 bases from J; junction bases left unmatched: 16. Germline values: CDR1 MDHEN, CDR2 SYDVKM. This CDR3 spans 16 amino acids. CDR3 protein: CASSPEGQATRIEQYF. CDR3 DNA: TGTGCCAGCAGCCCGGAGGGACAGGCCACCCGTATCGAGCAGTACTTC. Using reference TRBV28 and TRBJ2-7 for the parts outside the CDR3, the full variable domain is DVKVTQSSRYLVKRTGEKVFLECVQDMDHENMFWYRQDPGLGLRLIYFSYDVKMKEKGDIPEGYSVSREKKERFSLILESASTNQTSMYLCASSPEGQATRIEQYFGPGTRLTVT.

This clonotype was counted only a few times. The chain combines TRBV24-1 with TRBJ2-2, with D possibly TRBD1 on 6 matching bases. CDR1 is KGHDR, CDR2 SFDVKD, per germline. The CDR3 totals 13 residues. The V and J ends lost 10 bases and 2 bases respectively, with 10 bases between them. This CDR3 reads CATRGFNTGELFF. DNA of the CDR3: TGTGCCACGAGGGGGTTTAACACCGGGGAGCTGTTTTTT.